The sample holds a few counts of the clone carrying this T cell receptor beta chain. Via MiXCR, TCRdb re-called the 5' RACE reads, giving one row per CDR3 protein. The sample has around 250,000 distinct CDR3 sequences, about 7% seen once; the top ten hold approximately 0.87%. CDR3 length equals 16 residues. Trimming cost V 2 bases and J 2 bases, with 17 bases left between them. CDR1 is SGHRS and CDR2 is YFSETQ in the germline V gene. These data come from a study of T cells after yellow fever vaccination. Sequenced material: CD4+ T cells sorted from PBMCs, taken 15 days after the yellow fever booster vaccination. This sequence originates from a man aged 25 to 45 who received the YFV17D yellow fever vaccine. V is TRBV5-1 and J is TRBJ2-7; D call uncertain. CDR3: CASSFEPPGRAYEQYF. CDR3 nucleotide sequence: TGCGCCAGCAGCTTCGAACCTCCGGGCCGCGCCTACGAGCAGTACTTC.